There are a few counts of the clone carrying this T cell receptor (beta chain). Its antigen is undetermined. Each gene name is a mouse one. The entry originates in a study of tissue T cells after allogeneic stem cell transplantation. Findings of the study overall: In patients and mice, blood and spleen missed much of tissue repertoire. Shared clones across patients were few; motif clustering revealed tissue-specific shared signatures.

As to time point: mouse harvest day 7 after allogeneic transplant. Each mouse received 10^7 T-cell-depleted marrow cells plus 10^6 splenic CD5+ T cells by tail vein. The assay was immunoSEQ multiplex PCR, and TCRdb's table has in-frame clones only and misses some. The sample lists some 10,000 clones, more than 30% occurring once. The sequence was obtained from a female BALB/c mouse given C57BL/6 T cells with graft-versus-host disease after an allogeneic hematopoietic cell transplant. Sequencing was carried out using skin.

The CDR3 loop reads CASSLGGQNTLYF. The CDR3 DNA, read in part, is TGTGCCAGCAGTCTGGGGGGTCAAAACACCTTGTAC. The chain recombines TRBV26 with TRBJ2-4, with D hard to call. Sequencing ends 1 residue short of the CDR3 end; the germline J gene provides the rest. Germline assignment: CDR1 KGHPV and CDR2 FQNQEV (reference sequence). This CDR3 comprises 13 residues. Between the trimmed V and J ends, which lost 2 bases and 1 base, there was a span of 4 bases.